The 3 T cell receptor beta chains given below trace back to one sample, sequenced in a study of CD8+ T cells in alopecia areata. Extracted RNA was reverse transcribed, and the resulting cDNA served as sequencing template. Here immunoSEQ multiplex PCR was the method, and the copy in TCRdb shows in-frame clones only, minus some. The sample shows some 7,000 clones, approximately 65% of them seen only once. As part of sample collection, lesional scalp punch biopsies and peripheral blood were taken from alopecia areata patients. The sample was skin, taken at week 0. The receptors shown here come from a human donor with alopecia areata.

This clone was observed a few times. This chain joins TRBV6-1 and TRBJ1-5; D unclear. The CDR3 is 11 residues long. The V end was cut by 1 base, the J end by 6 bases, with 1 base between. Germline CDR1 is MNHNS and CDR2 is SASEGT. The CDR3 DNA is TGTGCCAGCAGTGAAGTTCAGCCCCAGCATTTT. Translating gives CASSEVQPQHF.

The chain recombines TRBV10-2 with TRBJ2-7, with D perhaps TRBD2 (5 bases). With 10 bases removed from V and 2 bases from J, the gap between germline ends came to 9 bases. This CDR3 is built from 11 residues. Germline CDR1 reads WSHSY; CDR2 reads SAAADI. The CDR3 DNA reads TGCGCCACCACCGGGACCTACGAGCAGTACTTC. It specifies CATTGTYEQYF.

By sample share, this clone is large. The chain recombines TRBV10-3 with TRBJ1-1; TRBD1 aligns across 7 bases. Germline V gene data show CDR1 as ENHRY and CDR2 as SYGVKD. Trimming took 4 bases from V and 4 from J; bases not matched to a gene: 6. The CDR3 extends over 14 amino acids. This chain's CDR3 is CAISGQGGGTEAFF. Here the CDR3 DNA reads TGTGCCATCAGTGGACAGGGAGGGGGCACTGAAGCTTTCTTT.